These 6 T cell receptor beta chains came from one sample sequenced in a study of shared clonotypes between healthy human individuals. Measured with immunoSEQ multiplex PCR; TCRdb has only the in-frame clones, and not every one. The top ten clones hold around 9.3% of a sample with some 300,000 clones, around 70% of them seen once. Sequenced sample: memory CD4+ T cells sorted from blood. Sample subset: CD45RA-negative fraction. The receptors shown here come from a man younger than 45 in good health.

This clone has just one count. Being one base from a much bigger clone, this may be a read error. The rearrangement links TRBV7-7 to TRBJ2-2, with D uncertain. The CDR3 contains 12 residues. Trimming removed 7 bases from V and 0 bases from J, with 3 bases in between. The germline CDR1 and CDR2 sequences are SSHAT and FNYEAQ (reference sequence). CDR3 loop: CASTSNTGELFF. CDR3 bases: TGTGCCAGCACTTCGAACACCGGGGAGCTGTTTTTT.

This clone occurred a few times. The V gene is TRBV28, the J gene TRBJ2-7, with D perhaps assigned TRBD1 or TRBD2 (6 bases each). V shed 1 base and J shed 6 bases, with 19 bases lying between them. The CDR3 runs to 16 residues. Germline CDR1 and CDR2: MDHEN and SYDVKM. The CDR3 DNA sequence: TGTGCCAGCAGTTTATTGGGGCGTGAGGGGGGCCGCGAGCAGTACTTC. Its protein is CASSLLGREGGREQYF.

This chain joins TRBV19 and TRBJ1-5; D gene uncertain. Germline loops: CDR1 LNHDA, CDR2 SQIVND (reference sequence). Trimming left V 5 bases short and J 0 bases short, with 14 bases between. The CDR3 runs 16 residues. CDR3: CASSPQTLYSNQPQHF. The DNA for the CDR3 is TGTGCCAGTAGTCCTCAGACATTATATAGCAATCAGCCCCAGCATTTT.

This clone came up a few times. V usage is TRBV4-3 and J usage is TRBJ2-3; no clear D. The CDR3 consists of 13 residues. Per germline, CDR1 LGHNA and CDR2 YSLEER. Trimming removed 0 bases at V and 5 bases at J, with 6 bases between. The CDR3 nucleotides read TGCGCCAGCAGCCAAGATCTGGAAGATACGCAGTATTTT. Protein: CASSQDLEDTQYF.

This chain joins TRBV2 and TRBJ2-1, with D unresolved. CDR3 length: 16 amino acids. The V end lost 1 base, the J end lost 4 bases, and 14 bases lay between the germline ends. The germline CDR1 and CDR2 sequences are SNHLY and FYNNEI. The CDR3 DNA reads as TGTGCCAGCAGTGAAGTTGGTGGCCCTACGTACAATGAGCAGTTCTTC. Residues: CASSEVGGPTYNEQFF.

The V and J genes are TRBV14 and TRBJ2-7; D call uncertain. The CDR3 loop spans 14 amino acids. The V gene's germline CDR1 is SGHDN and CDR2 FVKESK. V shed 4 bases and J shed 0 bases, with 10 bases lying between them. The CDR3 here is CASSPVMSSYEQYF. The CDR3 DNA sequence: TGTGCCAGCAGCCCCGTAATGAGCTCCTACGAGCAGTACTTC. The whole variable domain, filled in from reference TRBV14 and TRBJ2-7, reads EAGVTQFPSHSVIEKGQTVTLRCDPISGHDNLYWYRRVMGKEIKFLLHFVKESKQDESGMPNNRFLAERTGGTYSTLKVQPAELEDSGVYFCASSPVMSSYEQYFGPGTRLTVT.